The 16 T cell receptor beta chains listed next were all sequenced from one sample in a study of T-cell memory formation after mild COVID-19. TCRdb reprocessed the 5' RACE reads via MiXCR and lists one record per CDR3 protein. The table includes under 50,000 distinct CDR3 sequences, roughly 27% detected once. Sequencing input: PBMCs or a T cell subset sorted from them (not recorded which). The receptors were sampled from a young man who had mild COVID-19 (a few samples of this study predate the infection). Cell type and time point are not known.

V gene TRBV5-5 combines with J gene TRBJ2-7, with D tentatively TRBD2 (5 bases). The CDR3 is made up of 13 amino acids. CDR1 and CDR2 from the germline V gene are SGHKS and YYEKEE (reference sequence). V gave up 0 bases and J gave up 9 bases, with 13 bases separating them. CDR3 DNA: TGTGCCAGCAGCTTGGAACCCGGGATGCGGCAGTACGTC. This sequence encodes CASSLEPGMRQYV.

The sample holds a few counts of this clonotype. V and J are TRBV7-8 and TRBJ2-3; possible D gene TRBD2, 5 bases. This CDR3 has 15 amino acids. Trimming removed 5 bases from V and 4 bases from J, with 16 bases in between. Germline CDR1 and CDR2: SGHVS and FQNEAQ. The CDR3 coding sequence is TGTGCCAGCAGCCCCGGGGTTAGTGGGTCAGATACGCAGTATTTT. Protein sequence: CASSPGVSGSDTQYF.

The CDR3 bases are TGTGCCAGCAGTTCCGAGCTCGGGGGGCTGGAGGGCTACACCTTC. This codes for CASSSELGGLEGYTF. The chain uses TRBV12-3 or TRBV12-4 and TRBJ1-2; TRBD1 is a possible D gene (6 bases). This CDR3 comprises 15 residues. Trimming took 4 bases from V and 8 from J, leaving 20 bases between them.

J is TRBJ2-1 and V is TRBV15, with TRBD2 matching 8 bases. Germline values: CDR1 LNHNV, CDR2 YYDKDF (reference sequence). V lost 8 bases, J lost 2 bases, and 5 bases stayed unmatched. The CDR3 loop spans 14 amino acids. For the CDR3, the DNA is TGTGCCACCTCTGGGACTAGGGCCTACAATGAGCAGTTCTTC. It encodes CATSGTRAYNEQFF. Together with reference TRBV15 and TRBJ2-1, the CDR3 gives the full variable domain: DAMVIQNPRYQVTQFGKPVTLSCSQTLNHNVMYWYQQKSSQAPKLLFHYYDKDFNNEADTPDNFQSRRPNTSFCFLDIRSPGLGDTAMYLCATSGTRAYNEQFFGPGTRLTVL.

This rearrangement joins TRBV5-1 to TRBJ2-7; D may be TRBD1 (8 bases). The CDR3 length is 15 residues. Trimming shortened V by 0 bases and J by 3 bases, and 13 bases separated the two germline ends. The germline CDR1 and CDR2 sequences are SGHRS and YFSETQ. CDR3 nucleotide sequence: TGCGCCAGCAGCTTGGGACAGGGGAGGGTCTACGAGCAGTACTTC. This translates into CASSLGQGRVYEQYF.

The rearrangement links TRBV27 to TRBJ2-7; no clear D gene. This CDR3 spans 12 amino acids. V dropped 6 bases and J dropped 6 bases, with 12 bases sitting between them. Germline lookup yields CDR1 MNHEY and CDR2 SMNVEV (reference sequence). The CDR3 DNA is TGTGCCAGCAGGGCAGGCTTATCCGAGCAGTACTTC. Translating it yields CASRAGLSEQYF.

This clonotype was counted between two and nine times. The chain links TRBV23-1 to TRBJ2-7; TRBD1 agrees at 10 bases. TRBV23-1 is an ORF; its function is uncertain. The CDR3 consists of 18 residues. The junction had 12 bases not matched to a gene; V was cut back by 2 bases and J by 2 bases. CDR3 loop: CASSQNLPGTGVTYEQYV. CDR3 nucleotides: TGCGCCAGCAGTCAAAACCTCCCCGGGACAGGGGTTACCTACGAGCAGTACGTC.

This chain uses TRBV7-9 with TRBJ2-1; no reliable D call. The CDR3 runs to 12 residues. The V gene lost 5 bases and the J gene lost 7 bases, with 9 bases spanning the gap. The germline gives CDR1 SEHNR, CDR2 FQNEAQ (reference sequence). The CDR3 is CASSLRRNEQFF. The DNA for the CDR3 is TGTGCCAGCAGCCTCCGACGGAATGAGCAGTTCTTC. Based on the CDR3 plus reference TRBV7-9 and TRBJ2-1, the full variable domain is DTGVSQNPRHKITKRGQNVTFRCDPISEHNRLYWYRQTLGQGPEFLTYFQNEAQLEKSRLLSDRFSAERPKGSFSTLEIQRTEQGDSAMYLCASSLRRNEQFFGPGTRLTVL.

This clonotype was detected ten times or more. The chain couples TRBV5-1 to TRBJ2-2; possibly TRBD1 for D (5 bases). This CDR3 region has 13 residues. The V gene's germline CDR1 is SGHRS and CDR2 YFSETQ. With 8 bases removed from V and 2 bases from J, the gap between germline ends came to 10 bases. The CDR3 DNA reads TGCGCCAGTGCTGACAGCAACACCGGGGAGCTGTTTTTT. This codes for CASADSNTGELFF.

This clonotype was found a few times. This chain joins TRBV4-3 and TRBJ1-1, with TRBD1 matching 12 bases. Germline CDR1 LGHNA, CDR2 YSLEER. The trim removed 4 bases at V and 2 bases at J, leaving 5 bases unmatched. This CDR3 is built from 16 residues. In DNA, the CDR3 is TGCGCCAGCAGCCCCCGGGACAGGGGGCCCAACACTGAAGCTTTCTTT. Residues: CASSPRDRGPNTEAFF.

In this sample, this clonotype turned up a few times. The chain recombines TRBV29-1 with TRBJ2-3, with 8 nucleotides matching TRBD2. The CDR3 contains 16 residues. The ends lost 4 bases at V and 1 base at J; junction bases unmatched: 10. Germline loops: CDR1 SQVTM, CDR2 ANQGSEA. CDR3 sequence: CSVVRLAGIRTDTQYF. For the CDR3, the DNA is TGCAGCGTTGTTCGTTTAGCGGGGATTCGCACAGATACGCAGTATTTT.

V gene TRBV11-2 combines with J gene TRBJ2-3, with unresolved D. With 2 bases removed from V and 1 base from J, the gap between germline ends came to 7 bases. Germline V gives CDR1 SGHAT, CDR2 FQNNGV. The CDR3 has 14 amino acids. The CDR3 DNA reads as TGTGCCAGCAGCTTATCGCAGGGCACAGATACGCAGTATTTT. This gives the protein CASSLSQGTDTQYF.

This clonotype has just a few counts. This chain connects TRBV6-5 to TRBJ2-5, with a tentative D call TRBD2 (7 bases). CDR1 is MNHEY, CDR2 SVGAGI, per germline. The CDR3 covers 13 residues. With 5 bases removed from V and 5 bases from J, the gap between germline ends came to 12 bases. CDR3 in amino acids: CASSGGAGETQYF. CDR3 coding DNA: TGTGCCAGCAGTGGGGGGGCCGGTGAGACCCAGTACTTC.

The J gene is TRBJ1-5, the V gene TRBV4-3; D is unresolved. Germline-derived CDR1 and CDR2 are LGHNA and YSLEER. The CDR3 runs 15 residues. The V end was cut by 2 bases, the J end by 4 bases, with 12 bases between. The CDR3 DNA is TGCGCCAGCAGCCAACGGTATATAGGAAATCAGCCCCAGCATTTT. Its translation is CASSQRYIGNQPQHF.

By share, this clonotype ranks as medium-sized. The chain has TRBV9 and TRBJ2-4; 13 bases agree with TRBD2. The CDR3 contains 19 residues. J lost 0 bases, V lost 4 bases, and 10 bases had no gene match. CDR1 is SGDLS and CDR2 is YYNGEE in the germline V gene. The CDR3 loop reads CASSPTSGGSLVAKNIQYF. The DNA of the CDR3 is TGTGCCAGCAGCCCGACTAGCGGGGGGTCCCTCGTAGCCAAAAACATTCAGTACTTC.

This clonotype has a single count. The chain employs TRBV4-3 and TRBJ2-2; weak D call: TRBD1 (7 bases). Trimming pared 0 bases from V and 7 bases from J, leaving 12 bases between. Germline V gene sequence: CDR1 LGHNA, CDR2 YSLEER. The CDR3 has 15 residues. CDR3 in amino acids: CASSQEEGASGELFF. CDR3 bases: TGCGCCAGCAGCCAAGAGGAGGGGGCGAGCGGGGAGCTGTTTTTT.